This record covers a single T cell receptor (beta chain). TCRdb fed the RT-PCR reads into MiXCR, producing one record per CDR3 protein. The sample lists roughly 880,000 distinct CDR3 sequences, roughly 18% occurring once. This entry comes from a study of patients and donors after allogeneic stem cell transplantation. The TCR originated in a human donor who was either an allogeneic HSCT recipient or a stem cell or donor lymphocyte infusion donor (not recorded which). It is not recorded whose cells these are; they may come from a transplant donor. The sequenced sample consisted of blood, either unsorted or a sorted T cell fraction (not recorded which).

The CDR3 DNA reads as TGCGCCAGCAACTCGGGACAGCACAACACCGGGGAGCTGTTTTTT. It translates to CASNSGQHNTGELFF. The chain links TRBV5-1 to TRBJ2-2; 7 bases agree with TRBD1. CDR1 is SGHRS and CDR2 is YFSETQ in the germline V gene. V shed 6 bases and J 2 bases; nucleotides not matched to a gene: 7. The CDR3 is made up of 15 amino acids.